Presented here are 11 T cell receptor beta chains from one specimen sequenced in a study of blood T cells in healthy people across ages. Through a sample-barcoded 5' primer and a J-beta primer mix, a second PCR was run for roughly 6 to 12 cycles. Via MiXCR, TCRdb re-called the 5' RACE reads, giving one row per CDR3 protein. The sample consists of about 500,000 distinct CDR3 sequences, nearly 25% of them appearing once. These sequences were also reported in another study, on T cells of mothers and their children.

What was sequenced was blood. The origin of the receptors is a boy aged 5-17 years in good health.

This clonotype was counted between two and nine times. The chain employs TRBV7-3 and TRBJ2-1; 8 bases align to TRBD2. Germline V gives CDR1 SGHTA, CDR2 FQGTGA. V dropped 2 bases and J dropped 0; count of bases not matched to a gene: 3. The CDR3 is 16 amino acids. CDR3 DNA: TGTGCCAGCAGCTTAGCCCGGGGGGGCTCCTACAATGAGCAGTTCTTC. Its protein product is CASSLARGGSYNEQFF.

Worth noting for this clonotype: The junction shows a germline mismatch at one end, possibly a read error. The V call is TRBV7-8, the J call TRBJ2-3; D unresolved. This CDR3 has 14 amino acids. The germline CDR1 and CDR2 sequences are SGHVS and FQNEAQ. The DNA of the CDR3 is TGTGCCAGCAGCGCCGCCGGGTTCACAGATACGCGGTATTTT. Its translation is CASSAAGFTDTRYF.

The chain recombines TRBV7-9 with TRBJ1-6, with D perhaps TRBD1 (5 bases). The CDR3 has 13 amino acids. V lost 5 bases, J lost 10 bases, and 12 bases lay in between. Germline lookup yields CDR1 SEHNR and CDR2 FQNEAQ (reference sequence). CDR3 protein: CASSAPGKSPLHF. CDR3 bases: TGTGCCAGCAGCGCCCCAGGGAAGTCACCCCTCCACTTT.

The table lists this clonotype with a few counts. This rearrangement joins TRBV14 to TRBJ2-7, with D possibly TRBD2 on 6 matching bases. The CDR3 is 15 amino acids. V was cut by 1 base and J by 4 bases, with 14 bases left in between. The germline V gene encodes CDR1 SGHDN and CDR2 FVKESK. This chain's CDR3 is CASSQVGTHPYEQYF. CDR3 bases: TGTGCCAGCAGCCAAGTTGGGACTCACCCTTACGAGCAGTACTTC.

There are a few counts of this clonotype. V is TRBV6-1 and J is TRBJ2-4; D uncertain. V gave up 5 bases and J gave up 1 base, with 12 bases separating them. The CDR3 extends over 15 amino acids. Per the germline V gene, CDR1 is MNHNS and CDR2 is SASEGT. As DNA, the CDR3 is TGTGCCAGCAGTCTTCCGATGGGTGCCAAAAACATTCAGTACTTC. Amino acids: CASSLPMGAKNIQYF.

The chain has TRBV20-1 and TRBJ2-7; TRBD1 matches 10 bases. This CDR3 is 13 amino acids long. J lost 4 bases, V lost 4 bases, and 4 bases had no gene match. Germline CDR1 and CDR2: DFQATT and SNEGSKA (reference sequence). The CDR3 DNA is TGCAGTGCTACTCCGGGACAGGGGTACGAGCAGTACTTC. This gives the protein CSATPGQGYEQYF.

This chain links TRBV2 with TRBJ2-2; D tentatively reads TRBD1 or TRBD2 (5 bases each). Per germline, CDR1 SNHLY and CDR2 FYNNEI. The CDR3 length is 12 residues. Trimming shortened V by 3 bases and J by 6 bases, and 5 bases separated the two germline ends. The CDR3 region is CASSEGAGELFF. The CDR3 DNA follows: TGTGCCAGCAGTGAGGGGGCCGGGGAGCTGTTTTTT.

The CDR3 reads CASSFPTGVGQYF. The CDR3 DNA reads TGTGCCAGCAGCTTCCCGACAGGGGTAGGGCAGTACTTC. The chain employs TRBV7-8 and TRBJ2-7, with 8 bases matching TRBD1. Per germline, CDR1 SGHVS and CDR2 FQNEAQ. CDR3 length: 13 residues. Trimming at V came to 3 bases and at J to 9 bases, leaving 7 bases not matched to a gene. The full variable domain, rest sourced from reference TRBV7-8 and TRBJ2-7, is GAGVSQSPRYKVAKRGQDVALRCDPISGHVSLFWYQQALGQGPEFLTYFQNEAQLDKSGLPSDRFFAERPEGSVSTLKIQRTQQEDSAVYLCASSFPTGVGQYFGPGTRLTVT.

V and J are TRBV2 and TRBJ2-7; no reliable D call. Germline V CDR1 and CDR2: SNHLY, FYNNEI. The CDR3 runs 13 residues. The V gene lost 3 bases and the J gene lost 4 bases, with 10 bases spanning the gap. CDR3 residues: CASSDFGGYEQYF. The CDR3 DNA sequence: TGTGCCAGCAGTGATTTCGGTGGGTACGAGCAGTACTTC.

CDR3 in DNA: TGTGCCAGCAGCGTAGATCCAGCGAGATCCTACGAGCAGTACTTC. It specifies CASSVDPARSYEQYF. This chain links TRBV9 with TRBJ2-7; D not certain. The CDR3 runs to 15 residues. Germline V CDR1 and CDR2: SGDLS, YYNGEE. Trimming left V 0 bases short and J 1 base short, with 11 bases between.

The chain links TRBV10-3 to TRBJ2-5, with 8 bases identical to TRBD1. The J segment lost 3 bases and the V segment lost 10 bases, leaving 28 bases of the junction unmatched. Germline V gives CDR1 ENHRY, CDR2 SYGVKD. The CDR3 covers 20 residues. CDR3 loop: CAKNSSGGETHPLNKETQYF. CDR3 bases: TGTGCCAAGAACAGCTCAGGGGGCGAAACCCACCCGTTGAATAAAGAGACCCAGTACTTC.